These 11 T cell receptor beta chains originate from one sample sequenced in a study of T cells after yellow fever vaccination. TCRdb re-analysed the 5' RACE reads in MiXCR, keeping a single row per CDR3 protein. Of hundreds of thousands of distinct CDR3 sequences in the sample, 8% to 10% were seen once. The source material was PBMCs, sampled on the day of the first yellow fever vaccination. Receptor source: a man younger than 30 who received the YFV17D yellow fever vaccine.

This clonotype was counted at least ten times. The rearrangement uses TRBV12-3 or TRBV12-4 and TRBJ1-5, with D possibly TRBD1 on 5 matching bases. The CDR3 sequence is 12 residues long. V lost 3 bases and J lost 9, with 9 bases in between. In DNA, the CDR3 is TGTGCCAGCAGTTTGGGGCCCACGCCCCAGCATTTT. This gives the protein CASSLGPTPQHF.

This chain links TRBV7-2 with TRBJ2-3, with D possibly matching TRBD2 (6 bases). V dropped 0 bases and J dropped 5 bases, with 15 bases sitting between them. The CDR3 is 16 residues long. From germline, CDR1 is SGHTA and CDR2 FQGNSA. The CDR3 coding sequence is TGTGCCAGCAGCTTAGCGCAGTCGGGGGAGGAAGATACGCAGTATTTT. The encoded protein is CASSLAQSGEEDTQYF.

This clonotype has just a few counts. The chain joins TRBV4-3 to TRBJ1-1; TRBD1 matches 10 bases. Germline-derived CDR1 and CDR2 are LGHNA and YSLEER. The CDR3 is 15 residues long. V gave up 0 bases and J gave up 4 bases; unmatched junction bases: 2. CDR3 in amino acids: CASSQDGTGVTEAFF. Written as DNA, the CDR3 is TGCGCCAGCAGCCAAGATGGGACAGGGGTCACTGAAGCTTTCTTT.

This chain joins TRBV6-1 and TRBJ2-4; D uncertain. The CDR3 is made up of 15 amino acids. V was shortened by 7 bases and J by 0 bases, with 13 bases between the two germline ends. Germline CDR1 MNHNS, CDR2 SASEGT. CDR3 bases: TGTGCCAGCATCATCAGTCCCCTAGCCAAAAACATTCAGTACTTC. This sequence encodes CASIISPLAKNIQYF.

The V and J genes are TRBV4-1 and TRBJ2-7, with 7 positions matching TRBD1. J lost 3 bases, V lost 1 base, and 6 bases had no gene match. Germline CDR1 is MGHRA and CDR2 is YSYEKL. The CDR3 loop spans 15 amino acids. The CDR3 spells CASSQGLGQYYEQYF. The DNA for the CDR3 is TGCGCCAGCAGCCAAGGATTGGGACAGTACTACGAGCAGTACTTC.

The chain joins TRBV5-1 to TRBJ2-7, with D tentatively TRBD1 or TRBD2 (5 bases each). V lost 3 bases, J lost 3 bases, and 19 bases lay in between. This CDR3 is 16 amino acids long. Germline CDR1 is SGHRS and CDR2 is YFSETQ. The CDR3 DNA is TGCGCCAGCAGCTCAGCCGGGGCGAACTCCATCTACGAGCAGTACTTC. Translated: CASSSAGANSIYEQYF.

The sample holds a few counts of this clonotype. The V call is TRBV11-1, the J call TRBJ1-6; 7 nucleotides agree with TRBD1. This CDR3 comprises 18 residues. Germline-derived CDR1 and CDR2 are SGHAT and FQDESV (reference sequence). V trimming: 1 base; J trimming: 9 bases; junction bases outside the gene matches: 15. In DNA, the CDR3 is TGTGCCAGCAGCTTAGGAATGGACAGGAGGAAGGGGGCTTCACCCCTCCACTTT. It specifies CASSLGMDRRKGASPLHF.

This clonotype was seen at least ten times. The rearrangement uses TRBV20-1 and TRBJ2-3; possibly TRBD2 for D (6 bases). Germline values: CDR1 DFQATT, CDR2 SNEGSKA (reference sequence). The CDR3 covers 15 residues. Trimming removed 1 base at V and 2 bases at J, with 13 bases between. The CDR3 coding sequence is TGCAGTGCTAGAGCCGGGACTCCTTTCACAGATACGCAGTATTTT. This encodes CSARAGTPFTDTQYF.

V gene TRBV4-3 combines with J gene TRBJ2-3; 8 bases agree with TRBD1. The CDR3 runs to 17 residues. V gave up 3 bases and J gave up 1 base; unmatched junction bases: 9. Germline assignment: CDR1 LGHNA and CDR2 YSLEER. The CDR3 nucleotides are TGCGCCAGCAGCCAGAGATCGGACAGGGACGGCACAGATACGCAGTATTTT. Encoded protein: CASSQRSDRDGTDTQYF.

On this clonotype: A much larger clone differs by one base, so this may be a read error. This chain joins TRBV30 and TRBJ1-1, with D possibly matching TRBD1 (5 bases). Trimming stripped 2 bases from V and 6 bases from J, with 13 bases between. This CDR3 has 13 residues. Germline lookup yields CDR1 GTSNPN and CDR2 SVGIG (reference sequence). The CDR3 DNA follows: TGTGCCTGGAGTAAGGGAGGGGTTTCTGAAGCTTTCTTT. The encoded protein is CAWSKGGVSEAFF.

V usage is TRBV7-2 and J usage is TRBJ1-1, with D possibly matching TRBD1 (5 bases). V shed 5 bases and J shed 3 bases, with 13 bases lying between them. The CDR3 totals 14 residues. Germline V lookup: CDR1 SGHTA, CDR2 FQGNSA. The CDR3 DNA is TGTGCCAGCAGCCCAGGAAGGGGAGACACTGAAGCTTTCTTT. Translating it yields CASSPGRGDTEAFF. The variable domain in full, with the rest retrieved from reference TRBV7-2 and TRBJ1-1, is GAGVSQSPSNKVTEKGKDVELRCDPISGHTALYWYRQSLGQGLEFLIYFQGNSAPDKSGLPSDRFSAERTGGSVSTLTIQRTQQEDSAVYLCASSPGRGDTEAFFGQGTRLTVV.